This T cell receptor (beta chain) is drawn from a study of T-cell memory formation after mild COVID-19. Study findings and constraints: Cross-reactive memory seemingly joined, as some responding clones were found in pre-infection memory. Balance between CD4 and CD8 was seen in clones contracting day 15 to 85, and a CD4+ lean was seen in later expanders. Among contracting clones, CD4+ were mainly CM/EM and CD8+ enriched in EMRA.

In TCRdb, the 5' RACE reads were re-called with MiXCR into one record per CDR3 protein. The sample has a few hundred thousand distinct CDR3 sequences; more than 13% are singletons. In its sample, this clonotype was seen a few times. Its target is unknown. This CDR3 spans 13 amino acids. Looked up from germline, CDR1 is LGHNA and CDR2 is YNFKEQ. Trimming stripped 0 bases from V and 14 bases from J, with 15 bases between. The TCR was taken from a man aged 18 to 29 who had mild COVID-19 (a few samples of this study predate the infection). Cell type and time point are not known. The V and J genes are TRBV4-2 and TRBJ2-3; D is uncertain. Sequencing was performed on PBMCs or a T cell subset sorted from them (not recorded which). CDR3 amino acids: CASSQDPGSRLYF. The CDR3 region has the DNA TGTGCCAGCAGCCAAGATCCGGGTAGTAGGCTGTATTTT.